One sample yielded the 9 T cell receptor beta chains listed below, sequenced in a study of tumor and adjacent non-tumor tissue in lung cancer. TCRbeta libraries were built with three rounds of nested PCR, modified from ARM-PCR. TCRdb ran MiXCR on the multiplex PCR reads and lists one entry per CDR3 protein. This repertoire shows approximately 150,000 distinct CDR3 sequences, approximately 66% found once; its top ten account for roughly 20%. The template was RNA from unsorted bulk tissue. Material: lung tumor tissue. These receptors were collected from a man between 60 and 75 years old with small cell lung cancer.

This clonotype was recorded at least ten times. V is TRBV11-3 and J is TRBJ2-3; D ambiguous. Looked up from germline, CDR1 is SGHNT and CDR2 is YENEEA. This CDR3 contains 14 residues. The V and J ends lost 2 bases and 1 base respectively, with 7 bases between them. The CDR3 coding sequence is TGTGCCAGCAGCTTATCCGGCCGCACAGATACGCAGTATTTT. Its translation is CASSLSGRTDTQYF.

The chain recombines TRBV5-4 with TRBJ1-4; tentatively, D is TRBD1 (6 bases). This CDR3 spans 16 amino acids. Trimming left V 8 bases short and J 10 bases short, with 27 bases between. In germline, CDR1 is SGHNT, CDR2 YYREEE (reference sequence). The CDR3, as DNA: TGTGCCAGTAGATTGGCCTCCGAGGGGGGGCTCGGAAAACTGTTTTTT. This translates into CASRLASEGGLGKLFF.

V and J are TRBV5-6 and TRBJ1-1; unclear D gene. The length of the CDR3 is 12 residues. Per the germline V gene, CDR1 is SGHDT and CDR2 is YYEEEE. Trimming stripped 5 bases from V and 12 bases from J, with 17 bases between. The CDR3 DNA is TGTGCCAGCAGATTCCGGGGAGGCGAACCTTTCTTT. This sequence encodes CASRFRGGEPFF. Full variable domain (missing parts from reference TRBV5-6 and TRBJ1-1): DAGVTQSPTHLIKTRGQQVTLRCSPKSGHDTVSWYQQALGQGPQFIFQYYEEEERQRGNFPDRFSGHQFPNYSSELNVNALLLGDSALYLCASRFRGGEPFFGQGTRLTVV.

This clonotype occurred a few times. The V and J genes are TRBV6-5 and TRBJ1-2; D unclear. Trimming removed 0 bases from V and 8 bases from J, with 10 bases in between. In germline, CDR1 is MNHEY, CDR2 SVGAGI. The CDR3 totals 13 residues. The CDR3 DNA follows: TGTGCCAGCAGTTACTCTGGGATACGGGGCTACACCTTC. Translation gives CASSYSGIRGYTF.

This clonotype was seen once. Sequence at one end of the junction differs from germline and may be a read error. This chain uses TRBV5-4 with TRBJ2-2, with 8 positions matching TRBD2. Germline CDR1 SGHNT, CDR2 YYREEE (reference sequence). The CDR3 loop spans 15 amino acids. DNA of the CDR3: TGTGCCAGCAGCTTGGCTAGCGGGTGCACCTGGGAGCTGTTTTTT. This encodes CASSLASGCTWELFF.

To note about this clonotype: This could be a read error, since a much larger clone is one nucleotide away. This chain uses TRBV20-1 with TRBJ2-7; 9 bases are a match to TRBD2. V lost 0 bases, J lost 7 bases, and 13 bases stayed unmatched. Germline assignment: CDR1 DFQATT and CDR2 SNEGSKA (reference sequence). This CDR3 is built from 16 residues. The DNA for the CDR3 is TGCAGTGCTAGAGATGGGTTTGGCGGGAGGGCCCGGGAGCAGTACTTC. It translates to CSARDGFGGRAREQYF.

This chain links TRBV2 with TRBJ2-2; 12 nucleotides agree with TRBD1. This CDR3 has 16 residues. J lost 5 bases, V lost 6 bases, and 7 bases had no gene match. CDR1 SNHLY and CDR2 FYNNEI come from the germline V gene. The CDR3 region has the DNA TGTGCCAGCAGCTCCGGGACAGGGGGCGAGACCGGGGAGCTGTTTTTT. This codes for CASSSGTGGETGELFF.

The chain has TRBV11-2 and TRBJ2-1; a weak D match, TRBD1 (5 bases). The germline V gene encodes CDR1 SGHAT and CDR2 FQNNGV. CDR3 length: 13 amino acids. The V end was cut by 10 bases, the J end by 5 bases, with 15 bases between. CDR3 nucleotides: TGTGCCAACAGGTTCGTGCTCGACAATGAGCAGTTCTTC. Its protein product is CANRFVLDNEQFF.

V and J are TRBV11-2 and TRBJ2-1; possibly TRBD2 for D (6 bases). Trimming cost V 5 bases and J 3 bases, with 8 bases left between them. This CDR3 spans 13 amino acids. Germline V gene data show CDR1 as SGHAT and CDR2 as FQNNGV. This CDR3 is CASSLDYYNEQFF. DNA of the CDR3: TGTGCCAGCAGCCTGGACTACTACAATGAGCAGTTCTTC. Looking up the rest from reference TRBV11-2 and TRBJ2-1 gives the full variable domain: EAGVAQSPRYKIIEKRQSVAFWCNPISGHATLYWYQQILGQGPKLLIQFQNNGVVDDSQLPKDRFSAERLKGVDSTLKIQPAKLEDSAVYLCASSLDYYNEQFFGPGTRLTVL.